Following are 30 T cell receptor beta chains from one sample sequenced in a study of blood T cell repertoires in COVID-19. Repertoires were generated with immunoSEQ multiplex PCR, while TCRdb's copy carries only in-frame clones and drops some. The table records 100,000 to 150,000 clones, 92% of them present only once. Input material: peripheral blood. The receptors stem from a man aged 50 to 59 with COVID-19, enrolled during active disease.

The chain joins TRBV7-3 to TRBJ2-1; TRBD2 agrees at 8 bases. The CDR3 spans 16 residues. The junction had 7 bases not matched to a gene; V was cut back by 2 bases and J by 4 bases. The germline CDR1 and CDR2 sequences are SGHTA and FQGTGA. The CDR3 nucleotides are TGTGCCAGCAGCTTATGGGGTAGCGGGATGTACAATGAGCAGTTCTTC. Protein sequence: CASSLWGSGMYNEQFF.

The gene calls are TRBV19 and TRBJ1-5; the match to TRBD1 covers 10 bases. CDR1 and CDR2 (germline): LNHDA, SQIVND (reference sequence). This CDR3 has 18 amino acids. The J segment lost 3 bases and the V segment lost 6 bases, leaving 14 bases of the junction unmatched. Written as DNA, the CDR3 is TGTGCCAGTAGGGGGGTATCCGGGACAGGGGTAACCAATCAGCCCCAGCATTTT. Translated: CASRGVSGTGVTNQPQHF.

V is TRBV11-3 and J is TRBJ2-2; 10 bases agree with TRBD2. Losses at the gene ends were 5 bases for V and 5 bases for J; bases not matched to a gene: 5. The CDR3 covers 15 residues. The germline gives CDR1 SGHNT, CDR2 YENEEA. CDR3 amino acids: CASSRGTSETGELFF. The CDR3, as DNA: TGTGCCAGCAGCCGTGGGACTAGCGAGACCGGGGAGCTGTTTTTT. Full variable domain (outside the CDR3, taken from reference TRBV11-3 and TRBJ2-2): EAGVVQSPRYKIIEKKQPVAFWCNPISGHNTLYWYLQNLGQGPELLIRYENEEAVDDSQLPKDRFSAERLKGVDSTLKIQPAELGDSAVYLCASSRGTSETGELFFGEGSRLTVL.

The chain recombines TRBV3-1 (or the pseudogene TRBV3-2) with TRBJ2-3; D unclear. Trimming left V 1 base short and J 6 bases short, with 5 bases between. The CDR3 spans 12 residues. Germline lookup yields CDR1 LGHDT and CDR2 YNNKEL (reference sequence). In DNA, the CDR3 is TGTGCCAGCAGCCAAGTTGAGGATACGCAGTATTTT. Protein product: CASSQVEDTQYF.

Only one count was recorded for this clone. The chain combines TRBV5-4 with TRBJ1-1; D is perhaps TRBD1 (5 bases). Germline-derived CDR1 and CDR2 are SGHNT and YYREEE (reference sequence). The CDR3 has 15 amino acids. V dropped 4 bases and J dropped 0 bases, with 13 bases sitting between them. CDR3 nucleotide sequence: TGTGCCAGCAGCCTATCCCGGGGGGTGAACACTGAAGCTTTCTTT. Protein sequence: CASSLSRGVNTEAFF.

The chain carries TRBV28 and TRBJ1-6; D is undetermined. CDR1 is MDHEN, CDR2 SYDVKM, per germline. The CDR3 extends over 17 amino acids. V lost 2 bases to trimming and J lost 3 bases, with 14 bases between them. DNA for the CDR3: TGTGCCAGCAGTTTAGGGCAAGCGGTTAACTATAATTCACCCCTCCACTTT. It codes for CASSLGQAVNYNSPLHF.

The chain combines TRBV4-1 with TRBJ1-6, with D perhaps TRBD1 (5 bases). The V end lost 0 bases, the J end lost 14 bases, and 20 bases lay between the germline ends. The CDR3 loop spans 16 amino acids. CDR1 and CDR2 from the germline V gene are MGHRA and YSYEKL. For the CDR3, the DNA is TGCGCCAGCAGCCAAGATTGGGGCGCCGTCGGGAGGTCCCTCCACTTT. Protein product: CASSQDWGAVGRSLHF.

The chain is built from TRBV21-1 and TRBJ2-7; the DNA was not used to check the table's D call, TRBD1. TRBV21-1 constitutes a pseudogene. The CDR3 loop spans 15 amino acids. CDR3 protein: CASTPGQGTSWEQYV. In nucleotides, the CDR3 is TGTGCCAGCACCCCGGGACAGGGGACATCATGGGAGCAGTACGTC.

This chain connects TRBV15 to TRBJ1-1; D uncertain. This CDR3 region has 14 residues. The germline CDR1 and CDR2 sequences are LNHNV and YYDKDF (reference sequence). V shed 5 bases and J shed 3 bases, with 13 bases lying between them. Written as DNA, the CDR3 is TGTGCCACCAGCCCTCTCTTTAGCGACACTGAAGCTTTCTTT. Translating it yields CATSPLFSDTEAFF.

The chain links TRBV28 to TRBJ1-2, with 8 bases fitting TRBD1. Germline V gene sequence: CDR1 MDHEN, CDR2 SYDVKM. This CDR3 has 15 amino acids. J was trimmed by 7 bases and V by 5 bases; bases with no gene match: 12. Here the CDR3 DNA reads TGTGCCAGCAGTGACCCGGACAGGGTGCTGGTTGGCTACACCTTC. Protein: CASSDPDRVLVGYTF.

The V call is TRBV7-9, the J call TRBJ2-2; D is perhaps TRBD2 (5 bases). The CDR3 is 14 residues long. Per germline, CDR1 SEHNR and CDR2 FQNEAQ (reference sequence). Trimming removed 6 bases from V and 1 base from J, with 9 bases in between. The CDR3 here is CASRLLGNTGELFF. As DNA, the CDR3 is TGTGCCAGCAGACTACTAGGGAACACCGGGGAGCTGTTTTTT. The entire variable domain, with the rest obtained from reference TRBV7-9 and TRBJ2-2, is as follows: DTGVSQNPRHKITKRGQNVTFRCDPISEHNRLYWYRQTLGQGPEFLTYFQNEAQLEKSRLLSDRFSAERPKGSFSTLEIQRTEQGDSAMYLCASRLLGNTGELFFGEGSRLTVL.

This chain joins TRBV5-8 and TRBJ2-2, with 11 positions matching TRBD2. Looked up from germline, CDR1 is SGHTS and CDR2 is YDEGEE. The V segment lost 3 bases and the J segment 1 base; nucleotides outside the gene matches: 2. The CDR3 has 16 amino acids. CDR3 protein: CASSSSGRLNTGELFF. The CDR3 coding sequence is TGTGCCAGCAGCTCTAGCGGGAGGCTGAACACCGGGGAGCTGTTTTTT.

The chain couples TRBV9 to TRBJ2-1; 14 positions match TRBD2. V lost 3 bases and J lost 7; bases outside the gene matches: 6. Germline-derived CDR1 and CDR2 are SGDLS and YYNGEE. The length of the CDR3 is 16 residues. The CDR3 here is CASSDPGTSGRNEQFF. The CDR3 DNA reads TGTGCCAGCAGCGACCCAGGGACTAGCGGGAGAAATGAGCAGTTCTTC.

V and J are TRBV3-1 (or the pseudogene TRBV3-2) and TRBJ1-5, with D hard to call. The CDR3 contains 14 residues. Trimming took 5 bases from V and 5 from J, leaving 13 bases between them. CDR1 and CDR2 (germline): LGHDT, YNNKEL (reference sequence). The CDR3 sequence is CASSASWEDQPQHF. In nucleotides, the CDR3 is TGTGCCAGCAGCGCCTCATGGGAGGATCAGCCCCAGCATTTT.

This chain uses TRBV19 with TRBJ1-5, with D unresolved. The length of the CDR3 is 15 residues. V gave up 2 bases and J gave up 6 bases, with 14 bases separating them. From germline, CDR1 is LNHDA and CDR2 SQIVND (reference sequence). As DNA, the CDR3 is TGTGCCAGTAGTATATTGTCCTCTAGTGGTCAGCCCCAGCATTTT. Translated, it gives CASSILSSSGQPQHF. The full variable domain, with the rest looked up from reference TRBV19 and TRBJ1-5, is DGGITQSPKYLFRKEGQNVTLSCEQNLNHDAMYWYRQDPGQGLRLIYYSQIVNDFQKGDIAEGYSVSREKKESFPLTVTSAQKNPTAFYLCASSILSSSGQPQHFGDGTRLSIL.

Points on this clone: The identical CDR3 is also encoded by other nucleotide sequences in the sample. The V gene is TRBV2, the J gene TRBJ2-1; 8 bases fit TRBD2. With 6 bases clipped from V and 6 bases from J, the junction kept 1 base outside the gene matches. In germline, CDR1 is SNHLY, CDR2 FYNNEI. There are 12 residues in the CDR3. As DNA, the CDR3 is TGTGCCAGCAGCGGGACTAGCAATGAGCAGTTCTTC. Its protein is CASSGTSNEQFF. Based on the CDR3 plus reference TRBV2 and TRBJ2-1, the full variable domain is EPEVTQTPSHQVTQMGQEVILRCVPISNHLYFYWYRQILGQKVEFLVSFYNNEISEKSEIFDDQFSVERPDGSNFTLKIRSTKLEDSAMYFCASSGTSNEQFFGPGTRLTVL.

This sequence joins TRBV4-1 and TRBJ1-2; D not resolved. CDR3 length: 14 residues. Germline CDR1 and CDR2: MGHRA and YSYEKL. V was shortened by 1 base and J by 8 bases, with 14 bases between the two germline ends. In DNA, the CDR3 is TGCGCCAGCAGCCAAGGACCGGCTAGTGGGGGCTACACCTTC. Translation gives CASSQGPASGGYTF.

The chain uses TRBV3-1 (or the pseudogene TRBV3-2) and TRBJ1-5; TRBD1 matches 10 bases. There are 15 residues in the CDR3. V lost 4 bases to trimming and J lost 2 bases; unmatched junction nucleotides: 2. CDR1 and CDR2 from the germline V gene are LGHDT and YNNKEL (reference sequence). The CDR3 DNA follows: TGTGCCAGCAGCCGAGGGACAGGGGGCAATCAGCCCCAGCATTTT. This codes for CASSRGTGGNQPQHF.

V usage is TRBV24-1 and J usage is TRBJ2-7; a possible D gene is TRBD2 (6 bases). Germline lookup yields CDR1 KGHDR and CDR2 SFDVKD. This CDR3 region has 18 residues. The V end was cut by 6 bases, the J end by 1 base, with 24 bases between. The CDR3 nucleotides read TGTGCCACCAGTAGGTGCGGGGCGGATGGTAAGAATTCCTACGAGCAGTACGTC. As protein: CATSRCGADGKNSYEQYV.

This chain connects TRBV5-1 to TRBJ2-4; 11 bases are shared with TRBD1. Germline V gives CDR1 SGHRS, CDR2 YFSETQ. The CDR3 is 16 residues long. Germline trimming cut 4 bases from V and 4 bases from J; bases unmatched to any gene: 7. Here the CDR3 reads CASSLGTGGAKNIQYF. DNA for the CDR3: TGCGCCAGCAGCCTAGGGACAGGGGGTGCAAAAAACATTCAGTACTTC.

This chain links TRBV24-1 with TRBJ2-7; 7 bases agree with TRBD1. Per germline, CDR1 KGHDR and CDR2 SFDVKD. V was pared by 4 bases and J by 3 bases, with 8 bases of the junction left unmatched. The CDR3 length is 15 residues. This CDR3 is CATSDSGTAGYEQYF. The CDR3 bases are TGTGCCACCAGTGACTCCGGGACAGCTGGCTACGAGCAGTACTTC.

The rearrangement links TRBV25-1 to TRBJ2-2; 7 nucleotides align to TRBD2. Germline CDR1 reads MGHDK; CDR2 reads SYGVNS. The CDR3 length is 16 residues. V lost 1 base, J lost 4 bases, and 6 bases stayed unmatched. The CDR3 sequence is CASSEWGGSRTGELFF. The CDR3, as DNA: TGTGCCAGCAGTGAATGGGGCGGGAGTCGCACCGGGGAGCTGTTTTTT.

The chain employs TRBV5-1 and TRBJ2-3; tentatively, D is TRBD1 (5 bases). The CDR3 length is 14 residues. The germline V gene encodes CDR1 SGHRS and CDR2 YFSETQ. Trimming left V 4 bases short and J 0 bases short, with 9 bases between. CDR3 DNA: TGCGCCAGCAGCCCGACAGCTAGCACAGATACGCAGTATTTT. Translation gives CASSPTASTDTQYF.

V usage is TRBV30 and J usage is TRBJ2-5, with D possibly TRBD1 on 5 matching bases. This CDR3 is built from 11 residues. Germline CDR1 is GTSNPN and CDR2 is SVGIG (reference sequence). The V gene lost 4 bases and the J gene lost 4 bases, with 7 bases spanning the gap. This CDR3 is CAWNRRETQYF. The CDR3 DNA reads as TGTGCCTGGAACAGGAGAGAGACCCAGTACTTC.

The V call is TRBV7-6, the J call TRBJ2-3; D is undetermined. CDR1 and CDR2 (germline): SGHVS, FNYEAQ. This CDR3 has 14 amino acids. The V end was cut by 3 bases, the J end by 0 bases, with 7 bases between. The CDR3 DNA reads as TGTGCCAGCAGCTTTAGGAGCAGCACAGATACGCAGTATTTT. Its translation: CASSFRSSTDTQYF.

This clone was detected a few times. J is TRBJ1-2 and V is TRBV2; D is undetermined. CDR1 SNHLY and CDR2 FYNNEI come from the germline V gene. The CDR3 runs 12 residues. V was cut by 8 bases and J by 5 bases, with 12 bases left in between. The CDR3 is CASLLDGYGYTF. In DNA, the CDR3 is TGTGCCAGCCTGCTCGACGGGTATGGCTACACCTTC.

This chain connects TRBV25-1 to TRBJ1-6; possible D gene TRBD1, 6 bases. The V end lost 4 bases, the J end lost 13 bases, and 14 bases lay between the germline ends. This CDR3 contains 13 residues. Germline CDR1 reads MGHDK; CDR2 reads SYGVNS. The CDR3 DNA sequence: TGTGCCAGCAGTGGACTCGTCCAGGGGCCCCTCCACTTT. Protein: CASSGLVQGPLHF.

This clone has a single count. The chain is built from TRBV9 and TRBJ1-1; TRBD1 might be the D (6 bases). Germline V gene sequence: CDR1 SGDLS, CDR2 YYNGEE. CDR3 size: 15 residues. Trimming took 0 bases from V and 6 from J, leaving 15 bases between them. CDR3 nucleotides: TGTGCCAGCAGCGTAGCGGCAGGGGATCGGGCTGAAGCTTTCTTT. Protein product: CASSVAAGDRAEAFF.

V gene TRBV30 combines with J gene TRBJ2-2, with TRBD1 identical over 7 bases. V lost 4 bases and J lost 1; bases outside the gene matches: 6. CDR3 length: 15 residues. Germline CDR1 and CDR2: GTSNPN and SVGIG (reference sequence). CDR3 DNA sequence: TGTGCCTGGACCCTACAGGGGATGAACACCGGGGAGCTGTTTTTT. This translates into CAWTLQGMNTGELFF.

This chain links TRBV3-1 (or the pseudogene TRBV3-2) with TRBJ2-3; 11 bases map to TRBD1. The CDR3 consists of 15 residues. The junction had 4 bases not matched to a gene; V was cut back by 4 bases and J by 4 bases. Germline CDR1 and CDR2: LGHDT and YNNKEL (reference sequence). The CDR3 reads CASSPRTGGADTQYF. The DNA of the CDR3 is TGTGCCAGCAGCCCAAGGACAGGGGGCGCAGATACGCAGTATTTT.